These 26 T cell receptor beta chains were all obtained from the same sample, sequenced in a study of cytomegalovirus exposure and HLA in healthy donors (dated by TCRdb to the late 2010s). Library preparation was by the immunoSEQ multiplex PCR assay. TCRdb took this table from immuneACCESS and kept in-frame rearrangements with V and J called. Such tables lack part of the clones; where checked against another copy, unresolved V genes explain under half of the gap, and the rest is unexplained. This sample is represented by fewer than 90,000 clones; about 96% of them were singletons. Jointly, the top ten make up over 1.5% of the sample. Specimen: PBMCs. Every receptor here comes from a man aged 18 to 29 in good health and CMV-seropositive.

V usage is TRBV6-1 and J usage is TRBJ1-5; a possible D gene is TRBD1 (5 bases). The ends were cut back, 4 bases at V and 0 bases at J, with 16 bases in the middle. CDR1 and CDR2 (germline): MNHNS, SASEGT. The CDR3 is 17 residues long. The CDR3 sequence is CASSVDPRQYSNQPQHF. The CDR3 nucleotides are TGTGCCAGCAGTGTCGACCCCCGACAGTATAGCAATCAGCCCCAGCATTTT.

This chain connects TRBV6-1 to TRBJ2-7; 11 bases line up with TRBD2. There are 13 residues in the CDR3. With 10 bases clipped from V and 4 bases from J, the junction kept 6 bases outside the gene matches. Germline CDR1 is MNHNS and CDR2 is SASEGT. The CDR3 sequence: CATQTSGRYEQYF. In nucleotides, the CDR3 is TGTGCCACCCAAACTAGCGGGAGATACGAGCAGTACTTC.

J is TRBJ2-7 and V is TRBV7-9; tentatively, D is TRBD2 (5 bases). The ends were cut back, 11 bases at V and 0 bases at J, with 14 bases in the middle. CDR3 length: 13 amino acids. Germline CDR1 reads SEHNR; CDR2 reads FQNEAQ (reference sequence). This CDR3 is CASAGFSSYEQYF. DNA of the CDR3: TGTGCCTCGGCGGGCTTCAGCTCCTACGAGCAGTACTTC.

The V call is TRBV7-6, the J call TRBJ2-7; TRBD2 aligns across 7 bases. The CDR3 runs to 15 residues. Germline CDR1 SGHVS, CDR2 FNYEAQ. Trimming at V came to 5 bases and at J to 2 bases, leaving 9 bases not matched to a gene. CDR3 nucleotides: TGTGCCAGCAGCCAAACCACCGGGACTACCTACGAGCAGTACTTC. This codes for CASSQTTGTTYEQYF. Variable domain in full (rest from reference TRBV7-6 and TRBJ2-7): GAGVSQSPRYKVTKRGQDVALRCDPISGHVSLYWYRQALGQGPEFLTYFNYEAQQDKSGLPNDRFSAERPEGSISTLTIQRTEQRDSAMYRCASSQTTGTTYEQYFGPGTRLTVT.

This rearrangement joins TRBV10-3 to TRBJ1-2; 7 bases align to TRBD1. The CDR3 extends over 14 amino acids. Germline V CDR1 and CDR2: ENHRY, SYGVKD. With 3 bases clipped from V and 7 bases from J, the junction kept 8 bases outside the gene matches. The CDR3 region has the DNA TGTGCCATCAGTGATTCAGGGGGAGGAATTGGCTACACCTTC. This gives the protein CAISDSGGGIGYTF.

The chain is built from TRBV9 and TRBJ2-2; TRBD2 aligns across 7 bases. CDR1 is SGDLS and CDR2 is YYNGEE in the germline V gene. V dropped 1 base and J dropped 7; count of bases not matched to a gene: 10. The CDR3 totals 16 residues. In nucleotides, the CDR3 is TGTGCCAGCAGCGTAAGCGGGCCTAGCGGAAGCGGGGAGCTGTTTTTT. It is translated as CASSVSGPSGSGELFF.

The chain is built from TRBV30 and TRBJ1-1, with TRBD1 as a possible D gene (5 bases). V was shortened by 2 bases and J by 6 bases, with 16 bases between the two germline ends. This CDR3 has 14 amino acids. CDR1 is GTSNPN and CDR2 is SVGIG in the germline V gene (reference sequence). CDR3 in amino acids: CAWSTPTVESEAFF. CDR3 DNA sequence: TGTGCCTGGAGTACCCCGACAGTGGAATCTGAAGCTTTCTTT.

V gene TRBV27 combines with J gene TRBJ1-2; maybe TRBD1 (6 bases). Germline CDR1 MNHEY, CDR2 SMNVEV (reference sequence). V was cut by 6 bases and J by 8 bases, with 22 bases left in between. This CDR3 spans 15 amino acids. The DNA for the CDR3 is TGTGCCAGCAGCCCCCTATCAGGGGTAAGGCGGGGCTACACCTTC. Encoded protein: CASSPLSGVRRGYTF.

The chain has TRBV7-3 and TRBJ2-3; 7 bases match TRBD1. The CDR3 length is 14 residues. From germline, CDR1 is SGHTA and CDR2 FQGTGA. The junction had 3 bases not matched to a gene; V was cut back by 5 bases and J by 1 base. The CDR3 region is CASSVTGGTDTQYF. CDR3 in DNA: TGTGCCAGCAGCGTTACAGGGGGCACAGATACGCAGTATTTT.

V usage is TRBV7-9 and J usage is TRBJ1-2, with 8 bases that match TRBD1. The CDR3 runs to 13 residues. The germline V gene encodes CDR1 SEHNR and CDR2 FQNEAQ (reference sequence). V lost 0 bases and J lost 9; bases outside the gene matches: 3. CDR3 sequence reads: CASSLAQGASYTF. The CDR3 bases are TGTGCCAGCAGCTTAGCCCAGGGGGCTAGCTACACCTTC.

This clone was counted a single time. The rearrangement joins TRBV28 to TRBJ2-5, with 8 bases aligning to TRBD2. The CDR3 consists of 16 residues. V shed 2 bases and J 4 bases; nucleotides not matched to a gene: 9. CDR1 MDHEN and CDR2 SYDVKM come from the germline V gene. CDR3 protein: CASSLPSGRKGETQYF. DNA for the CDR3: TGTGCCAGCAGTTTACCCAGCGGGAGAAAGGGAGAGACCCAGTACTTC.

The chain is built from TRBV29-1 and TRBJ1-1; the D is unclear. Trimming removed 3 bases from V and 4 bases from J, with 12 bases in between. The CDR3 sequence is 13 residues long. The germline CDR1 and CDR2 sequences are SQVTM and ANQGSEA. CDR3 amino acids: CSVDPLVSTEAFF. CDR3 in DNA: TGCAGCGTTGATCCCCTGGTCAGCACTGAAGCTTTCTTT.

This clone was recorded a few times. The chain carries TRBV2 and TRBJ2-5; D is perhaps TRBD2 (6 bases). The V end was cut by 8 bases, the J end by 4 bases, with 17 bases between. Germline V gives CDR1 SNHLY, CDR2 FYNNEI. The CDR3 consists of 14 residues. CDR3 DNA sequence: TGTGCCAGCGGTAGGTCGCAGGGAGGAGAGACCCAGTACTTC. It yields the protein CASGRSQGGETQYF.

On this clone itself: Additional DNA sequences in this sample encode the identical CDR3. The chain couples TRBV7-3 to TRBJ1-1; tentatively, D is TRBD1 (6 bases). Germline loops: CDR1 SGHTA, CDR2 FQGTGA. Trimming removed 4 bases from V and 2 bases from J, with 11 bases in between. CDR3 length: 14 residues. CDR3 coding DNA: TGTGCCAGCAGCTCACAGGGAACTAACACTGAAGCTTTCTTT. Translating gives CASSSQGTNTEAFF. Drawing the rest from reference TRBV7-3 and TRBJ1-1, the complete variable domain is GAGVSQTPSNKVTEKGKYVELRCDPISGHTALYWYRQSLGQGPEFLIYFQGTGAADDSGLPNDRFFAVRPEGSVSTLKIQRTERGDSAVYLCASSSQGTNTEAFFGQGTRLTVV.

DNA of the CDR3: TGTGCCTGGACCAAGGGACAGCCGGGGGCTGAAGCTTTCTTT. Its protein is CAWTKGQPGAEAFF. This chain links TRBV30 with TRBJ1-1; 7 bases line up with TRBD1. The CDR3 runs to 14 residues. V lost 4 bases, J lost 6 bases, and 11 bases stayed unmatched. The germline gives CDR1 GTSNPN, CDR2 SVGIG (reference sequence).

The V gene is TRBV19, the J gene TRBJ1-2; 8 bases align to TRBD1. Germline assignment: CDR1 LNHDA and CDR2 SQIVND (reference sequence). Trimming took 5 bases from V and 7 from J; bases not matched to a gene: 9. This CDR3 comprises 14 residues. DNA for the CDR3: TGTGCCAGTAGTTCGACGACAGGGGCCGGTGGCTACACCTTC. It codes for CASSSTTGAGGYTF.

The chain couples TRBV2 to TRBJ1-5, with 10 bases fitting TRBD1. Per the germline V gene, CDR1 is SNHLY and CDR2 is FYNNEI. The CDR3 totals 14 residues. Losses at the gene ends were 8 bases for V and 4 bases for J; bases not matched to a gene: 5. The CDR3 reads CASRGTGENQPQHF. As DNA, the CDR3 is TGTGCCAGCCGCGGGACAGGGGAGAATCAGCCCCAGCATTTT.

Written as DNA, the CDR3 is TGTGCCAGCAGGAAGACAGGGGGGAGTGAGCAGTTCTTC. Translation: CASRKTGGSEQFF. This chain joins TRBV27 and TRBJ2-1; TRBD1 matches 9 bases. V was pared by 6 bases and J by 9 bases, with 6 bases of the junction left unmatched. CDR1 and CDR2 from the germline V gene are MNHEY and SMNVEV (reference sequence). This CDR3 has 13 amino acids.

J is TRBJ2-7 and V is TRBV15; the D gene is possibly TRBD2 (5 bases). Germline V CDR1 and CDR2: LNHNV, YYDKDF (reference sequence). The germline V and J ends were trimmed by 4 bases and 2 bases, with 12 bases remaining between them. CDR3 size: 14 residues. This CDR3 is CATSIGRAPYEQYF. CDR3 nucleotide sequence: TGTGCCACCAGCATAGGGCGGGCACCCTACGAGCAGTACTTC. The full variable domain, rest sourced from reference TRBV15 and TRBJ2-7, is DAMVIQNPRYQVTQFGKPVTLSCSQTLNHNVMYWYQQKSSQAPKLLFHYYDKDFNNEADTPDNFQSRRPNTSFCFLDIRSPGLGDTAMYLCATSIGRAPYEQYFGPGTRLTVT.

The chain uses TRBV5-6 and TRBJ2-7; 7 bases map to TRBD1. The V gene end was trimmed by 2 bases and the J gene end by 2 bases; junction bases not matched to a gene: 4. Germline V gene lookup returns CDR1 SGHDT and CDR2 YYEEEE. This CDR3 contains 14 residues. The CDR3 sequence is CASSFDRDPYEQYF. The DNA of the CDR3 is TGTGCCAGCAGCTTTGACAGGGACCCCTACGAGCAGTACTTC. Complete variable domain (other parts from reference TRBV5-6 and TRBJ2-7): DAGVTQSPTHLIKTRGQQVTLRCSPKSGHDTVSWYQQALGQGPQFIFQYYEEEERQRGNFPDRFSGHQFPNYSSELNVNALLLGDSALYLCASSFDRDPYEQYFGPGTRLTVT.

As DNA, the CDR3 is TGCGCCAGCAGTGAAGGGGGAATAGCGGGAGGGGGGGCCTACAATGAGCAGTTCTTC. Amino acids: CASSEGGIAGGGAYNEQFF. The V and J genes are TRBV10-1 and TRBJ2-1; 11 nucleotides agree with TRBD2. The ends lost 3 bases at V and 2 bases at J; junction bases unmatched: 12. The CDR3 runs to 19 residues. Looked up from germline, CDR1 is WNHNN and CDR2 is SYGVQD (reference sequence).

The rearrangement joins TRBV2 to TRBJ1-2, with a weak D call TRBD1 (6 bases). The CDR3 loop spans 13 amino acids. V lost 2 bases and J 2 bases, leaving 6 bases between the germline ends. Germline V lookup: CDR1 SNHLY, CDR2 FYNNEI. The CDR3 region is CASSETGNYGYTF. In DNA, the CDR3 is TGTGCCAGCAGTGAAACAGGGAACTATGGCTACACCTTC. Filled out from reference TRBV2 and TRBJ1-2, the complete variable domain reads EPEVTQTPSHQVTQMGQEVILRCVPISNHLYFYWYRQILGQKVEFLVSFYNNEISEKSEIFDDQFSVERPDGSNFTLKIRSTKLEDSAMYFCASSETGNYGYTFGSGTRLTVV.

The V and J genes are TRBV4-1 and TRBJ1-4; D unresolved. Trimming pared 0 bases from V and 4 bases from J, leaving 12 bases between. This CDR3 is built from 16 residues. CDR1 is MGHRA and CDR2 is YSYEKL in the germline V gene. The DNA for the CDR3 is TGCGCCAGCAGCCAAGAGTCGTCACAGCATAATGAAAAACTGTTTTTT. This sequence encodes CASSQESSQHNEKLFF.

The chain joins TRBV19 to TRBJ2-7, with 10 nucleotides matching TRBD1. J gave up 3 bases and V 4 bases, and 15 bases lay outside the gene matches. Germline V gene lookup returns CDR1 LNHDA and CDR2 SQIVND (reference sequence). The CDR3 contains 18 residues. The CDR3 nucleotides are TGTGCCAGTAGTACAAAACCGGGACAGGGGAATGGTAACTACGAGCAGTACTTC. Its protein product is CASSTKPGQGNGNYEQYF.

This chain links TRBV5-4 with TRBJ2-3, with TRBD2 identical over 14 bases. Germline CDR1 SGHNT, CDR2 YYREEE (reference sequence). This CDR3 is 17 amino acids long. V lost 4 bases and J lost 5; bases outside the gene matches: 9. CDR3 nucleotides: TGTGCCAGCAGCCTCACGGGACTAGCGGGAGCTATAGATACGCAGTATTTT. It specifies CASSLTGLAGAIDTQYF.

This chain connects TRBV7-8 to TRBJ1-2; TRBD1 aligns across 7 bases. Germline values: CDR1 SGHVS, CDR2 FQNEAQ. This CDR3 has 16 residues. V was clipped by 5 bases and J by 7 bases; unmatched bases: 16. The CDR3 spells CASSPKRGGANLGYTF. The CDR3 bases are TGTGCCAGCAGCCCGAAACGAGGGGGCGCGAATCTTGGCTACACCTTC.